Presented here are 7 T cell receptor beta chains from one specimen sequenced in a study of T-cell reconstitution after alpha-beta-depleted transplantation in children. A TCRbeta library incorporating unique molecular identifiers was prepared. TCRdb reprocessed the PCR reads via MiXCR and lists one record per CDR3 protein. The sample contains about 980,000 distinct CDR3 sequences, about 29% of which appear only once. The sample in question was PBMCs, mostly from graft donor cells, obtained 360 days after TCRalphabeta/CD19-depleted stem cell transplant. The receptors shown here come from a boy younger than two who had a stem cell transplant for SCID, so the T cells may come from the graft donor.

The chain couples TRBV2 to TRBJ2-7; D unresolved. The ends were cut back, 6 bases at V and 1 base at J, with 13 bases in the middle. Germline V CDR1 and CDR2: SNHLY, FYNNEI. CDR3 length: 14 residues. The CDR3 bases are TGTGCCAGCAGGCCTGATAAAGGATCCTACGAGCAGTACTTC. Translation gives CASRPDKGSYEQYF.

In this sample, this clonotype turned up a few times. The chain employs TRBV11-2 and TRBJ2-2, with 9 bases aligning to TRBD1. This CDR3 region has 16 residues. Looked up from germline, CDR1 is SGHAT and CDR2 is FQNNGV. V shed 5 bases, J shed 5 bases, and the junction held 9 bases outside the gene matches. The CDR3 protein is CASSERGQGGTGELFF. Written as DNA, the CDR3 is TGTGCCAGCAGCGAGAGGGGACAGGGAGGAACCGGGGAGCTGTTTTTT.

The chain uses TRBV9 and TRBJ2-5; perhaps D is TRBD1 or TRBD2 (5 bases each). The CDR3 is 15 amino acids. CDR1 SGDLS and CDR2 YYNGEE come from the germline V gene. V was pared by 0 bases and J by 5 bases, with 14 bases between. CDR3 sequence reads: CASSVGGSRLETQYF. For the CDR3, the DNA is TGTGCCAGCAGCGTAGGGGGGAGTAGGCTGGAGACCCAGTACTTC.

There are a few counts of this clonotype. The J gene is TRBJ2-2, the V gene TRBV5-1; D possibly uses TRBD1 or TRBD2 (5 bases each). The CDR3 is 14 residues long. Germline CDR1 reads SGHRS; CDR2 reads YFSETQ. Trimming took 1 base from V and 3 from J, leaving 7 bases between them. The CDR3 is CASSLTGHTGELFF. CDR3 DNA: TGCGCCAGCAGCTTGACGGGGCACACCGGGGAGCTGTTTTTT.

This clonotype was counted a few times. This chain joins TRBV10-3 and TRBJ1-2; D perhaps matches TRBD1 (6 bases). Per the germline V gene, CDR1 is ENHRY and CDR2 is SYGVKD. The V end was cut by 0 bases, the J end by 4 bases, with 18 bases between. The CDR3 contains 17 residues. CDR3 DNA: TGTGCCATCAGTGAGTCGGGTTTACAGGGAAACCTCTATGGCTACACCTTC. Protein product: CAISESGLQGNLYGYTF.

This clonotype was counted once. The chain links TRBV5-5 to TRBJ2-3, with TRBD1 matching 8 bases. The CDR3 covers 15 residues. CDR1 SGHKS and CDR2 YYEKEE come from the germline V gene (reference sequence). V was clipped by 2 bases and J by 5 bases; unmatched bases: 7. The CDR3 spells CASSFLTGGRDTQYF. The CDR3 DNA reads TGTGCCAGCAGCTTTCTAACAGGGGGAAGAGATACGCAGTATTTT.

This chain joins TRBV5-1 and TRBJ2-3; possibly TRBD1 or TRBD2 for D (5 bases each). Trimming took 4 bases from V and 1 from J, leaving 16 bases between them. Germline CDR1 SGHRS, CDR2 YFSETQ. This CDR3 is built from 16 residues. The CDR3 here is CASSLPGRGGTDTQYF. The CDR3 nucleotides read TGCGCCAGCAGCCTCCCGGGACGGGGCGGCACAGATACGCAGTATTTT.